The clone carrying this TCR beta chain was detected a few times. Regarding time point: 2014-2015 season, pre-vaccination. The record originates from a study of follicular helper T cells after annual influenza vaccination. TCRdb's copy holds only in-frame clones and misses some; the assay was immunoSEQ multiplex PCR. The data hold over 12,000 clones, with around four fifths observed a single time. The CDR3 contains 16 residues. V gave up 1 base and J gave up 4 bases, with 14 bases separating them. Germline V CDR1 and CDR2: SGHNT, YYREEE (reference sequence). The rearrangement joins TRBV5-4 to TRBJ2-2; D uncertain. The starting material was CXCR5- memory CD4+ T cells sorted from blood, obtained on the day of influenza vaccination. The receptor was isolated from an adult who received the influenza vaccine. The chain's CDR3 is CASSLRAGPSTGELFF. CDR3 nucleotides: TGTGCCAGCAGCTTGAGGGCAGGACCGAGCACCGGGGAGCTGTTTTTT.